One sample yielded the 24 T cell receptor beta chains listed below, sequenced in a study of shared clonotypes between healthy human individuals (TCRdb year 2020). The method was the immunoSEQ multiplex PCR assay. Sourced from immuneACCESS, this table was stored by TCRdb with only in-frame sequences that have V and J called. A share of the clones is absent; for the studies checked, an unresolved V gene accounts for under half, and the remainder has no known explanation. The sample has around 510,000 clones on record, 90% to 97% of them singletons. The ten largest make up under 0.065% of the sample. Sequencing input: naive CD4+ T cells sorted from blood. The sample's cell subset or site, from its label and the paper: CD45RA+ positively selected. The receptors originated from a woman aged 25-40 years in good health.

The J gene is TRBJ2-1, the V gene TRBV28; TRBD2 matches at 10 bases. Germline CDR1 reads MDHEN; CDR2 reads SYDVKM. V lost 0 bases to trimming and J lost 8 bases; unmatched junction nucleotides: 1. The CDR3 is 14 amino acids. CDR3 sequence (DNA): TGTGCCAGCAGTTTATGGACTAGCGGGTATGAGCAGTTCTTC. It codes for CASSLWTSGYEQFF. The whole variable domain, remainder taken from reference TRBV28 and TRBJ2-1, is DVKVTQSSRYLVKRTGEKVFLECVQDMDHENMFWYRQDPGLGLRLIYFSYDVKMKEKGDIPEGYSVSREKKERFSLILESASTNQTSMYLCASSLWTSGYEQFFGPGTRLTVL.

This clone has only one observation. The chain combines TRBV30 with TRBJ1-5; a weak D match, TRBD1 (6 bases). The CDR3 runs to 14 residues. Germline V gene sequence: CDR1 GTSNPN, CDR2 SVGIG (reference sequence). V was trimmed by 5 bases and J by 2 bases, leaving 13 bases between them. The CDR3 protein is CAWVQGGGNQPQHF. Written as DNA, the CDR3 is TGTGCCTGGGTACAGGGCGGTGGCAATCAGCCCCAGCATTTT.

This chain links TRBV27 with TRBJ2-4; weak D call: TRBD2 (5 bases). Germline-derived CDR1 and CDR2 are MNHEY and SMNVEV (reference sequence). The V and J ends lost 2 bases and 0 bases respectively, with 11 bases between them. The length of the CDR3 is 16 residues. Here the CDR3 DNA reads TGTGCCAGCAGTTTAGGTCCGGGGAGAGCCAAAAACATTCAGTACTTC. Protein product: CASSLGPGRAKNIQYF.

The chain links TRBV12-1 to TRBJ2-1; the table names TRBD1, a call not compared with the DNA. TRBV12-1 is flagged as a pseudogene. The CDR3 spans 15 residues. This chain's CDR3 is CASSPRTGSGNEQFF. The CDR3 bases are TGTGCCAGCAGCCCTAGGACAGGGAGCGGGAATGAGCAGTTCTTC.

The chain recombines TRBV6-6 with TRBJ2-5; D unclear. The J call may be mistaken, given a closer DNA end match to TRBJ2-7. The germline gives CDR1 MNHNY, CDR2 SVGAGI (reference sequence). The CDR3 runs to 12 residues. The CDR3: CASSSSTYEQYF. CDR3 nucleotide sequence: TGTGCCAGCAGTTCCTCTACCTACGAGCAGTACTTC.

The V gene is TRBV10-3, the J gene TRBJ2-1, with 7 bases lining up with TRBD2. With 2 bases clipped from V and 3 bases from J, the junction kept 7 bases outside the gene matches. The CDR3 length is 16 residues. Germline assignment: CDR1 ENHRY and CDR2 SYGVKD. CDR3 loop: CAISESAPSGYNEQFF. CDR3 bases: TGTGCCATCAGTGAGAGTGCTCCTAGCGGCTACAATGAGCAGTTCTTC.

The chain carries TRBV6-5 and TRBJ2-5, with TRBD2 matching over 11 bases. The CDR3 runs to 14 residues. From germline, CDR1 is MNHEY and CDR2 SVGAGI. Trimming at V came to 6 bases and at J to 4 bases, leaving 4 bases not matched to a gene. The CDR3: CASSIGLAGETQYF. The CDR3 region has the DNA TGTGCCAGCAGCATTGGACTAGCGGGAGAGACCCAGTACTTC.

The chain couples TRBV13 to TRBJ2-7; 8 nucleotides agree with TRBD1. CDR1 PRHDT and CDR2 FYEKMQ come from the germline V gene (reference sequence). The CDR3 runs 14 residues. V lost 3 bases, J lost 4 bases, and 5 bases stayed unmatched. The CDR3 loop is CASSFRQGIYEQYF. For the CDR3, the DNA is TGTGCCAGCAGCTTTCGACAGGGGATATACGAGCAGTACTTC.

Here the CDR3 reads CASSLAHEQYF. For the CDR3, the DNA is TGTGCCAGCAGCTTGGCCCACGAGCAGTACTTC. This chain links TRBV5-5 with TRBJ2-7; D not certain. The V gene's germline CDR1 is SGHKS and CDR2 YYEKEE (reference sequence). Trimming removed 0 bases at V and 5 bases at J, with 3 bases between. This CDR3 has 11 residues.

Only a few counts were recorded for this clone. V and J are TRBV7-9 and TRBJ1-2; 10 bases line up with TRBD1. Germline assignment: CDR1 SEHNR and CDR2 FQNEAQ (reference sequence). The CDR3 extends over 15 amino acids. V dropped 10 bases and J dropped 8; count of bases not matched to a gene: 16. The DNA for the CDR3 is TGTGCCACCCAGCTTATTCAGACAGGGGGCGAAGGCTACACCTTC. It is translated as CATQLIQTGGEGYTF.

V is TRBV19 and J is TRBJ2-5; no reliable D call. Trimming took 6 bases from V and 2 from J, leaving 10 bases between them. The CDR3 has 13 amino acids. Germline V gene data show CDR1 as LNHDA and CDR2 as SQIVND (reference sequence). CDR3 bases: TGTGCCAGTAGCACCCAGAAACAAGAGACCCAGTACTTC. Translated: CASSTQKQETQYF.

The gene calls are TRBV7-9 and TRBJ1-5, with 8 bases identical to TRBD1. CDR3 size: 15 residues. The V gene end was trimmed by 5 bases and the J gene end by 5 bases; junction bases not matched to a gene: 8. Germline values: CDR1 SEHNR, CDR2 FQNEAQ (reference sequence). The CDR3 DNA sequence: TGTGCCAGCAGCCCTACAGGGGGTATACATCAGCCCCAGCATTTT. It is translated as CASSPTGGIHQPQHF.

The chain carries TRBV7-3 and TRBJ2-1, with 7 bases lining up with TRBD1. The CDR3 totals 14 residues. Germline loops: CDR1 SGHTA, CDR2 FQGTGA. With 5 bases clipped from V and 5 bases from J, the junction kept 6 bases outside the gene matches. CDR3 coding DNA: TGTGCCAGCAGCCCCCAACAGGGGCACAATGAGCAGTTCTTC. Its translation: CASSPQQGHNEQFF.

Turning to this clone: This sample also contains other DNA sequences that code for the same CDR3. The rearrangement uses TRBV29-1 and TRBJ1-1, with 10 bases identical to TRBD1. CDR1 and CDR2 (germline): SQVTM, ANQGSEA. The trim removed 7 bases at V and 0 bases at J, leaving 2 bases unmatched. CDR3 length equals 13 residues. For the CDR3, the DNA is TGCAGCGCAGACAGGGGGCTGAACACTGAAGCTTTCTTT. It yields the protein CSADRGLNTEAFF.

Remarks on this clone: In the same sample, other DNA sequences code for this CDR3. The CDR3 protein is CASSPLETYEQYF. The CDR3 DNA follows: TGTGCCAGCTCACCACTGGAAACCTACGAGCAGTACTTC. The chain recombines TRBV18 with TRBJ2-7, with D uncertain. The CDR3 contains 13 residues. The V gene lost 1 base and the J gene lost 2 bases, with 6 bases spanning the gap. CDR1 and CDR2 from the germline V gene are KGHSH and LQKENI. Full variable domain (outside the CDR3, taken from reference TRBV18 and TRBJ2-7): NAGVMQNPRHLVRRRGQEARLRCSPMKGHSHVYWYRQLPEEGLKFMVYLQKENIIDESGMPKERFSAEFPKEGPSILRIQQVVRGDSAAYFCASSPLETYEQYFGPGTRLTVT.

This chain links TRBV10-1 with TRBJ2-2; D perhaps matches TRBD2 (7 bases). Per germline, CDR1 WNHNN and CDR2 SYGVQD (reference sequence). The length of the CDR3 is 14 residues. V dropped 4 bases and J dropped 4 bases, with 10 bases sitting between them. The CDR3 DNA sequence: TGCGCCAGCAGTGCGGGGGGCTTCACCGGGGAGCTGTTTTTT. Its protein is CASSAGGFTGELFF.

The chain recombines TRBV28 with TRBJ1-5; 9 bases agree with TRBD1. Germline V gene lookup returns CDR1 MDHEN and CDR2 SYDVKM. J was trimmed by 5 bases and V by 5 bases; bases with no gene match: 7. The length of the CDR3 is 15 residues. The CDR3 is CASSREGQGYQPQHF. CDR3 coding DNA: TGTGCCAGCAGTAGGGAGGGACAGGGCTATCAGCCCCAGCATTTT.

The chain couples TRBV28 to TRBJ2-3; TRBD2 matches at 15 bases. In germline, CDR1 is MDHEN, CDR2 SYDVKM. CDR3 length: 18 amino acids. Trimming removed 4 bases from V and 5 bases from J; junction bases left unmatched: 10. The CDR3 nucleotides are TGTGCCAGCAGTTCAGATGGACTAGCGGGAGGGCTTGGAGATACGCAGTATTTT. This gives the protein CASSSDGLAGGLGDTQYF.

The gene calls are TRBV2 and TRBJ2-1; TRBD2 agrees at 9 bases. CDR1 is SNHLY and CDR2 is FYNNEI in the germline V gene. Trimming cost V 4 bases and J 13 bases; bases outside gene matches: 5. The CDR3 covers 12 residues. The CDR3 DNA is TGTGCCAGCAGTGGCCCTAGCGGGAACCAGTTCTTC. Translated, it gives CASSGPSGNQFF.

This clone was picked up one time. The CDR3 DNA sequence: TGTGCCAGCAGTGAATTTTCGTTACTAGGGGAGACCCAGTACTTC. It specifies CASSEFSLLGETQYF. J is TRBJ2-5 and V is TRBV2; a weak D match, TRBD2 (5 bases). The germline V gene encodes CDR1 SNHLY and CDR2 FYNNEI. The V end lost 2 bases, the J end lost 5 bases, and 15 bases lay between the germline ends. The CDR3 runs 15 residues.

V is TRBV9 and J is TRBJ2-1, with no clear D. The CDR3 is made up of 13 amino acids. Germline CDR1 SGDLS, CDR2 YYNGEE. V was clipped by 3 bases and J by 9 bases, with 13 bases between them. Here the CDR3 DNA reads TGTGCCAGCAGCGCCGTACCTGGATCTGAGCAGTTCTTC. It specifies CASSAVPGSEQFF.

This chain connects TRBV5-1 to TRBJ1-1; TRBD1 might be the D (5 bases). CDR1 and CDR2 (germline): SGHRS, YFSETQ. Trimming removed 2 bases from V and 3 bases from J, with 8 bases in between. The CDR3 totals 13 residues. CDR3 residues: CASSFAGDTEAFF. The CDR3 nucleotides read TGCGCCAGCAGCTTTGCGGGGGACACTGAAGCTTTCTTT.

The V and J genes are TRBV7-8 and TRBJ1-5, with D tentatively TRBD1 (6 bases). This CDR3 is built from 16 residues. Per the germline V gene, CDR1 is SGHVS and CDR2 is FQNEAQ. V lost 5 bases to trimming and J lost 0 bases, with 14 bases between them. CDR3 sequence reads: CASSAGGKYSNQPQHF. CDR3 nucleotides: TGTGCCAGCAGCGCGGGGGGCAAATATAGCAATCAGCCCCAGCATTTT. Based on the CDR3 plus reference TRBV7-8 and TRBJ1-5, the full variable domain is GAGVSQSPRYKVAKRGQDVALRCDPISGHVSLFWYQQALGQGPEFLTYFQNEAQLDKSGLPSDRFFAERPEGSVSTLKIQRTQQEDSAVYLCASSAGGKYSNQPQHFGDGTRLSIL.

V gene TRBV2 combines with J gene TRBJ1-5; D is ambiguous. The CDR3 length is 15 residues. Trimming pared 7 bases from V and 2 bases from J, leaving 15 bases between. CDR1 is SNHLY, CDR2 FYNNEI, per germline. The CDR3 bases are TGTGCCAGCACTGAGCGGGAAGGCGGCAATCAGCCCCAGCATTTT. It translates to CASTEREGGNQPQHF.